Listed below are T cell receptor beta chains from one sample, sequenced in a study of T cell responses to AZD1222 COVID-19 vaccine. Only in-frame clones appear in the TCRdb table, and some are missing; sequencing was by immunoSEQ multiplex PCR. The sample has some 130,000 clones; 90% to 95% are singletons. The sequencing used peripheral blood, collected 28 days after the second AZD1222 dose. The receptor source for this set is an adult who received the AZD1222 COVID-19 vaccine. Each CDR3 is given with its conserved first and last residue. The order of the fields is CDR3 protein, V gene, J gene.

CDR3 protein: CASSPPPLTADEQFF
V gene: TRBV11-2
J gene: TRBJ2-1

CDR3 protein: CASTVRRDRGRTNYGYTF
V gene: TRBV9
J gene: TRBJ1-2

CDR3 protein: CASSQEADSQNEKLFF
V gene: TRBV4-2
J gene: TRBJ1-4

CDR3 protein: CASSEFRTVNTEAFF
V gene: TRBV2
J gene: TRBJ1-1

CDR3 protein: CASSLTSGGIYEQYF
V gene: TRBV5-5
J gene: TRBJ2-7

CDR3 protein: CASSEALLAQPQHF
V gene: TRBV6-1
J gene: TRBJ1-5

CDR3 protein: CASSKPGQAGNQPQHF
V gene: TRBV19
J gene: TRBJ1-5

CDR3 protein: CASSSENLGAAGTGELFF
V gene: TRBV7-6
J gene: TRBJ2-2

CDR3 protein: CASRIAGGPYEQYF
V gene: TRBV19
J gene: TRBJ2-7

CDR3 protein: CASSQVAGAPYEQYF
V gene: TRBV4-3
J gene: TRBJ2-7

CDR3 protein: CASSTSPGDPNGAFF
V gene: TRBV6-2/TRBV6-3
J gene: TRBJ1-1

CDR3 protein: CARDYAGENTEAFF
V gene: TRBV6-5
J gene: TRBJ1-1

CDR3 protein: CATSDSARGDYGYTF
V gene: TRBV24-1
J gene: TRBJ1-2

CDR3 protein: CASSFNNYGYTF
V gene: TRBV11-3
J gene: TRBJ1-2

CDR3 protein: CASSLGPPYADTQYF
V gene: TRBV7-9
J gene: TRBJ2-3